This T cell receptor (beta chain) was retrieved from a study of blood T cell repertoires in COVID-19. The Seattle patients, enrolled during active infection, were followed longitudinally. Libraries were prepared by immunoSEQ multiplex PCR; TCRdb keeps only in-frame clonotypes and omits some of them. The sample includes hundreds of thousands of clones, 87% of them seen just once. The germline CDR1 and CDR2 sequences are SGHDT and YYEEEE. This CDR3 comprises 14 residues. Trimming left V 6 bases short and J 2 bases short, with 14 bases between. The sequence was obtained from a woman aged 45-59 years with COVID-19, enrolled during active disease. The sample consisted of peripheral blood. This rearrangement joins TRBV5-6 to TRBJ1-1, with no clear D. CDR3 in amino acids: CASNQGVYNTEAFF. The CDR3 nucleotides read TGTGCCAGCAACCAAGGAGTCTATAACACTGAAGCTTTCTTT.